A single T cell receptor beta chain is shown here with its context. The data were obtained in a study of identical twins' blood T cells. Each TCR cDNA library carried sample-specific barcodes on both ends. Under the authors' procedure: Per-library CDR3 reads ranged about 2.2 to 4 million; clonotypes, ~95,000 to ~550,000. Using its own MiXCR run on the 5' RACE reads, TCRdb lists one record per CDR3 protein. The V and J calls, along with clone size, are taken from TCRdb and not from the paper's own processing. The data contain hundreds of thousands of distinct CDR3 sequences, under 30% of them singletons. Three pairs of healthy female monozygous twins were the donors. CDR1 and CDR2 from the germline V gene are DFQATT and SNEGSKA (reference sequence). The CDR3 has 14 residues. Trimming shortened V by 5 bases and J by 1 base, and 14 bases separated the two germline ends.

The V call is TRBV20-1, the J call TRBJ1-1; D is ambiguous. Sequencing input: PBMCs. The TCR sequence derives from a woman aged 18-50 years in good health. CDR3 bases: TGCAGTGCTGGCGAAGGACCCAGGAACACTGAAGCTTTCTTT. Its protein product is CSAGEGPRNTEAFF.